One T cell receptor (beta chain) is described in this entry. Per the authors' pipeline: Nucleated cell number was recorded as an estimate derived from reference gene primer amplification. Profiled with immunoSEQ multiplex PCR; TCRdb holds only in-frame clones, not every one. V and J calls and clone size follow that table, whereas D and trimming were derived from the DNA. The profile shows 150,000 or so clones, around nine tenths of them singletons. The data stem from a study of blood T cell repertoires in COVID-19. Study overall: Spain, Italy and the United States supplied samples that represented acute and convalescent COVID-19. T cells, B-cell-depleted T cells, or PBMCs supplied cDNA or gDNA.

CDR3 length: 15 amino acids. With 3 bases clipped from V and 3 bases from J, the junction kept 8 bases outside the gene matches. Per the germline V gene, CDR1 is SGHRS and CDR2 is YFSETQ. The chain recombines TRBV5-1 with TRBJ1-2, with 7 nucleotides matching TRBD1. Sequenced: peripheral blood. The clonotype originates from a man aged 50 or older with acute or convalescent COVID-19. The CDR3 here is CASSSGGGKDYGYTF. CDR3 bases: TGCGCCAGCAGCTCAGGAGGGGGCAAGGACTATGGCTACACCTTC.